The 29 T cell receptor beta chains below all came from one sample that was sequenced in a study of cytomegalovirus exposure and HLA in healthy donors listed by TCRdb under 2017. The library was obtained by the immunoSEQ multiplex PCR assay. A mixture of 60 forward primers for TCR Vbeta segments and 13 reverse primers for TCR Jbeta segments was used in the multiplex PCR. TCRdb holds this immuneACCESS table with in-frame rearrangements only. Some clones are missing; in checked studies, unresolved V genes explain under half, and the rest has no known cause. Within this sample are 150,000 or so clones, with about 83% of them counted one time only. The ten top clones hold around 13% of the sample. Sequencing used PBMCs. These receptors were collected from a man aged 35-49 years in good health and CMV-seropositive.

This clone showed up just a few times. The CDR3, as DNA: TGTGCCAGCAGCCGACAGGGGTTTGAGTTCTTC. As protein: CASSRQGFEFF. V is TRBV2 and J is TRBJ2-1; 8 bases align to TRBD1. V lost 6 bases to trimming and J lost 14 bases; unmatched junction nucleotides: 6. This CDR3 region has 11 residues. Germline V gene sequence: CDR1 SNHLY, CDR2 FYNNEI.

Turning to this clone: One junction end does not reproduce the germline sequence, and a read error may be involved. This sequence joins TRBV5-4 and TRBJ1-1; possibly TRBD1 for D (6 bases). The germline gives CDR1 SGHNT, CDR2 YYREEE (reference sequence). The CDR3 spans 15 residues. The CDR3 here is CASSQDRGGNARPFF. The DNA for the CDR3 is TGCGCCAGCAGCCAAGATCGGGGGGGCAATGCCCGGCCTTTCTTT.

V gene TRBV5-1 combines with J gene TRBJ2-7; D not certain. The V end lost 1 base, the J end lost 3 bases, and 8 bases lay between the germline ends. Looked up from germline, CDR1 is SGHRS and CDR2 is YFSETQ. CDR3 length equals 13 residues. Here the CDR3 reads CASSLNRDYEQYF. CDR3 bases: TGCGCCAGCAGCTTGAACAGAGACTACGAGCAGTACTTC. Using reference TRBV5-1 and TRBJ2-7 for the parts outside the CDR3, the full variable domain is KAGVTQTPRYLIKTRGQQVTLSCSPISGHRSVSWYQQTPGQGLQFLFEYFSETQRNKGNFPGRFSGRQFSNSRSEMNVSTLELGDSALYLCASSLNRDYEQYFGPGTRLTVT.

CDR3 sequence: CASSVAVGALSEQFF. The CDR3 bases are TGTGCCAGCAGCGTAGCCGTGGGGGCCTTAAGTGAGCAGTTCTTC. The V gene is TRBV9, the J gene TRBJ2-1; TRBD1 might be the D (6 bases). This CDR3 has 15 residues. Germline assignment: CDR1 SGDLS and CDR2 YYNGEE. V dropped 0 bases and J dropped 9 bases, with 16 bases sitting between them.

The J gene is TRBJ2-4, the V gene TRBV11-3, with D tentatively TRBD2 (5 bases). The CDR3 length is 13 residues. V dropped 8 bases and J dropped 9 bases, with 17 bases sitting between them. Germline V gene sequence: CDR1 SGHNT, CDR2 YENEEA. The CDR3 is CASSDMAGGIQYF. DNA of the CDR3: TGTGCCAGCTCCGATATGGCGGGTGGCATTCAGTACTTC.

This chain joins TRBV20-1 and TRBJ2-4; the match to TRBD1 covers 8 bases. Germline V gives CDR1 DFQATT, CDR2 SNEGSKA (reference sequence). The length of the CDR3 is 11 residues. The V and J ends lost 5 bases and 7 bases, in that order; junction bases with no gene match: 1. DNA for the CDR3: TGCAGTGCTGACAGGGGTAACATTCAGTACTTC. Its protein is CSADRGNIQYF.

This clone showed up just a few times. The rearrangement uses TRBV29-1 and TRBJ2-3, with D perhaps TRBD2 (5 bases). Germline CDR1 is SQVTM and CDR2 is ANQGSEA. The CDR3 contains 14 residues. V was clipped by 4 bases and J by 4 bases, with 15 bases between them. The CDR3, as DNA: TGCAGCGTTGGAGCGGAGGCCGGGGCAGATACGCAGTATTTT. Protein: CSVGAEAGADTQYF.

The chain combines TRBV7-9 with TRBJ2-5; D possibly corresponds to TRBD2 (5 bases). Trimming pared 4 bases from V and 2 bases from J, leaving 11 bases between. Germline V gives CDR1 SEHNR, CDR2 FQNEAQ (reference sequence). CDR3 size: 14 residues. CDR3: CASSSGLQQETQYF. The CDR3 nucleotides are TGTGCCAGCAGCTCAGGACTGCAACAAGAGACCCAGTACTTC.

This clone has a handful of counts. In DNA form, the CDR3 reads TGCAGCGTTGCTAAAGCGGGAGTTAATGAAAAACTGTTTTTT. Encoded protein: CSVAKAGVNEKLFF. This sequence joins TRBV29-1 and TRBJ1-4; D uncertain. The CDR3 runs 14 residues. V was clipped by 4 bases and J by 4 bases, with 13 bases between them. Germline V CDR1 and CDR2: SQVTM, ANQGSEA.

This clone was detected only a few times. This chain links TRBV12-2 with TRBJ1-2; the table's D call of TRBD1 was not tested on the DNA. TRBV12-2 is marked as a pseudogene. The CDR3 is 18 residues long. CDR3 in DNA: TGTGCAAGTCGCTCCCCTACTCCCCCCGGGACAGGGTTCTATGGCTACACCTTC. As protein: CASRSPTPPGTGFYGYTF.

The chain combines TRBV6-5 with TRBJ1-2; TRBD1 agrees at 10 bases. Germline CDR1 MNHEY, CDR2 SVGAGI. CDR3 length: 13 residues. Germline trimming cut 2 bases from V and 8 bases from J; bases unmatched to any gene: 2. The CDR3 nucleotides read TGTGCCAGCAGTTACGGGGACAGGGGAGGCTACACCTTC. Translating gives CASSYGDRGGYTF.

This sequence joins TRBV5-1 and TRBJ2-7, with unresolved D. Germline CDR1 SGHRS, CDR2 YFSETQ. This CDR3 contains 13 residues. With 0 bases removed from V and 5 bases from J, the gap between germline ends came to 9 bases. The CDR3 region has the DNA TGCGCCAGCAGCTTGGTGGTAGCTGACGAGCAGTACTTC. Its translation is CASSLVVADEQYF. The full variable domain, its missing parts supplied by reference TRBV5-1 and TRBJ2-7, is KAGVTQTPRYLIKTRGQQVTLSCSPISGHRSVSWYQQTPGQGLQFLFEYFSETQRNKGNFPGRFSGRQFSNSRSEMNVSTLELGDSALYLCASSLVVADEQYFGPGTRLTVT.

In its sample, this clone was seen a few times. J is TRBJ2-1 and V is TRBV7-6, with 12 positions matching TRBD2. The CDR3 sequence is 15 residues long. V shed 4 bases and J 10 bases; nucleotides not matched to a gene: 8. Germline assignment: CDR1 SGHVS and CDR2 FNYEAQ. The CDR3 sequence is CASSSYSGLAGEQFF. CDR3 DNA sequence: TGTGCCAGCAGCTCGTATTCTGGACTAGCGGGAGAGCAGTTCTTC.

CDR3: CASSPNLHSYEQYF. As DNA, the CDR3 is TGTGCCAGCTCGCCGAACTTGCACTCCTACGAGCAGTACTTC. The chain couples TRBV14 to TRBJ2-5, with D unresolved. The end of the DNA aligns better with TRBJ2-7, so the J call may be wrong. CDR1 and CDR2 (germline): SGHDN, FVKESK. CDR3 length: 14 amino acids.

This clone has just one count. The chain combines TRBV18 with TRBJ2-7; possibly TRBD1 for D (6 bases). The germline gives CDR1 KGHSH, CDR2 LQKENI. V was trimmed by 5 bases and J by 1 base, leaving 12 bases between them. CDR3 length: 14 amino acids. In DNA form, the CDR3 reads TGTGCCAGCTCAATCTTGCAGGGGTCCTACGAGCAGTACTTC. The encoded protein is CASSILQGSYEQYF.

CDR3 residues: CSVEAGQGTREQYF. The CDR3 DNA sequence: TGCAGCGTTGAAGCCGGACAGGGGACCCGCGAGCAGTACTTC. The gene calls are TRBV29-1 and TRBJ2-7; 9 positions agree with TRBD1. CDR3 length: 14 residues. Looked up from germline, CDR1 is SQVTM and CDR2 is ANQGSEA. Unmatched junction bases numbered 7, after V lost 1 base and J lost 6 bases.

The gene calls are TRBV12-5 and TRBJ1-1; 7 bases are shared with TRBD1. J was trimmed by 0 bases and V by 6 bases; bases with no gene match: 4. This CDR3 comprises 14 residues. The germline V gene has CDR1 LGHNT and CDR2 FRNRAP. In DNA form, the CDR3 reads TGTGCTAGTGGACTACAGGGGATGAACACTGAAGCTTTCTTT. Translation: CASGLQGMNTEAFF.

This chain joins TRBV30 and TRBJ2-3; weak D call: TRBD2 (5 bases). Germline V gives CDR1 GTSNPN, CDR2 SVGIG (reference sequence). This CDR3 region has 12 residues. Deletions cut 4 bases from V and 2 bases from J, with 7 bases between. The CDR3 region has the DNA TGTGCCTGGACTAGCCCCACAGATACGCAGTATTTT. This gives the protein CAWTSPTDTQYF.

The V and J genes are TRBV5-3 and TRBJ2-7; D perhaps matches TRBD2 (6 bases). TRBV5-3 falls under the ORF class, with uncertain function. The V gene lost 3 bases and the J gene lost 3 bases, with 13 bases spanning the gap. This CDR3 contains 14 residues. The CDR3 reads CARSCTGRIYEQYF. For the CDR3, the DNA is TGTGCCAGAAGCTGTACCGGGAGAATCTACGAGCAGTACTTC.

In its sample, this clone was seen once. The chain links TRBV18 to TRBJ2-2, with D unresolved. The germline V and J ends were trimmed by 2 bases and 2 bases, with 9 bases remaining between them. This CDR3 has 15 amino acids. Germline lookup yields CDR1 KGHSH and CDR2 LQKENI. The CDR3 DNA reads TGTGCCAGCTCACCAAGAGCATCCAACACCGGGGAGCTGTTTTTT. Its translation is CASSPRASNTGELFF.

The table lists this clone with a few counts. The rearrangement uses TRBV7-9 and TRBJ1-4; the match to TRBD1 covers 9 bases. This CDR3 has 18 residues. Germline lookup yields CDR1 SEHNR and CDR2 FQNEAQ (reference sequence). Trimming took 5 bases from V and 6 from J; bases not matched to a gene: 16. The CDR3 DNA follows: TGTGCCAGCAGCCCAGTGGGGACAGGGCTATCAATAGATGAAAAACTGTTTTTT. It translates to CASSPVGTGLSIDEKLFF. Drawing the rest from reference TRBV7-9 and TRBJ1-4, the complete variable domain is DTGVSQNPRHKITKRGQNVTFRCDPISEHNRLYWYRQTLGQGPEFLTYFQNEAQLEKSRLLSDRFSAERPKGSFSTLEIQRTEQGDSAMYLCASSPVGTGLSIDEKLFFGSGTQLSVL.

The CDR3 protein is CASSEGSGANVLTF. CDR3 nucleotides: TGTGCCAGTAGTGAGGGCTCTGGGGCCAACGTCCTGACTTTC. The gene calls are TRBV19 and TRBJ2-6; D is perhaps TRBD2 (5 bases). CDR3 size: 14 residues. Germline loops: CDR1 LNHDA, CDR2 SQIVND (reference sequence). Deletions cut 5 bases from V and 0 bases from J, with 5 bases between.

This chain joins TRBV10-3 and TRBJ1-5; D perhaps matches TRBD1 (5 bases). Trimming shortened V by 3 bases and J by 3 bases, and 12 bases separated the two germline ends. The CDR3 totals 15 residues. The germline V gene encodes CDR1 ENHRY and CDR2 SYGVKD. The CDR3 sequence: CAISEGQGYNQPQHF. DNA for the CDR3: TGTGCCATCAGTGAAGGCCAGGGCTACAATCAGCCCCAGCATTTT.

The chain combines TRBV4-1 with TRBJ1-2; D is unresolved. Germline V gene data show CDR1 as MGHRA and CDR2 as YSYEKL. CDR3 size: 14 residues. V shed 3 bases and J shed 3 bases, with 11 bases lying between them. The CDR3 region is CASSQAGTHYGYTF. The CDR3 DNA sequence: TGCGCCAGCAGCCAGGCAGGAACCCACTATGGCTACACCTTC.

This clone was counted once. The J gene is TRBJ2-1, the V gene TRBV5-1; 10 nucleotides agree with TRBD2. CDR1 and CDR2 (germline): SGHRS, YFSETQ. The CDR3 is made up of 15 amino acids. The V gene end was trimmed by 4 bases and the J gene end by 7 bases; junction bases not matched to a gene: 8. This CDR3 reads CASSLQAGGGNEQFF. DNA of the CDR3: TGCGCCAGCAGCCTACAAGCGGGAGGGGGGAATGAGCAGTTCTTC.

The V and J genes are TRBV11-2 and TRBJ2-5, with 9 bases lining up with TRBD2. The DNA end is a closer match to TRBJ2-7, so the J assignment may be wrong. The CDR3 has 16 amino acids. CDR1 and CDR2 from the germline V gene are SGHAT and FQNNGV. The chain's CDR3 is CASSPQGAGGSYEQYF. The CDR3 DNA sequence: TGTGCCAGCAGCCCACAGGGAGCGGGAGGTTCCTACGAGCAGTACTTC.

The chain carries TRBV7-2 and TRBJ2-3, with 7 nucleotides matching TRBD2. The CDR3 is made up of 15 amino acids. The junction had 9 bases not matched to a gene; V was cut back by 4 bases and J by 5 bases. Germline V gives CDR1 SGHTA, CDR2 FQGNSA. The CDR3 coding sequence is TGTGCCAGCAGCTCCACATGGGGGAGGGGAGATACGCAGTATTTT. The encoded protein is CASSSTWGRGDTQYF.

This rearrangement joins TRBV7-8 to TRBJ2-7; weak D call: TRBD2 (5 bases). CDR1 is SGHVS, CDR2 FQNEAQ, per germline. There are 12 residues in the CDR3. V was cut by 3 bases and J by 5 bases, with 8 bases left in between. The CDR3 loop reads CASSLVGDEQYF. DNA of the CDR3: TGTGCCAGCAGCTTGGTCGGGGACGAGCAGTACTTC.

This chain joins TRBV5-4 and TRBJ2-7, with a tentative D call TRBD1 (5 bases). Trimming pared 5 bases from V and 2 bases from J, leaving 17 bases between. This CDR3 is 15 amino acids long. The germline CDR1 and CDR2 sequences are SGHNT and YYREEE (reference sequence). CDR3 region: CASRHMTDTTYEQYF. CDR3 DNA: TGTGCCAGCAGACATATGACAGACACTACCTACGAGCAGTACTTC. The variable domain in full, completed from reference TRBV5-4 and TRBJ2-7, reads ETGVTQSPTHLIKTRGQQVTLRCSSQSGHNTVSWYQQALGQGPQFIFQYYREEENGRGNFPPRFSGLQFPNYSSELNVNALELDDSALYLCASRHMTDTTYEQYFGPGTRLTVT.